The clone carrying this T cell receptor (beta chain) was recorded many times. Unique molecular identifiers were used in preparing the TCRbeta library. TCRdb used MiXCR to reprocess the PCR reads, holding one entry per CDR3 protein. The data show around 380,000 distinct CDR3 sequences, about a tenth seen once. The sample is drawn from a study of T-cell reconstitution after alpha-beta-depleted transplantation in children. The clonotype comes from a human donor who donated a stem cell graft to a child with acute myeloid leukemia. Sequences were derived from PBMCs from the stem cell graft donor, sampled from the stem cell graft.

CDR3 sequence: CASSQGGGGFEAFF. The DNA for the CDR3 is TGCGCCAGCAGCCAAGGGGGCGGCGGGTTTGAAGCTTTCTTT. The V and J genes are TRBV4-1 and TRBJ1-1; tentatively, D is TRBD1 (5 bases). Trimming cost V 1 base and J 7 bases, with 13 bases left between them. CDR3 length: 14 amino acids. Germline assignment: CDR1 MGHRA and CDR2 YSYEKL.